These T cell receptor beta chains were read from a single sample in a study of T cell responses to AZD1222 COVID-19 vaccine. Libraries were prepared by immunoSEQ multiplex PCR; TCRdb keeps only in-frame clonotypes and omits some of them. The repertoire consists of about 270,000 clones, with around 92% occurring once and the leading ten covering around 0.58%. Specimen: peripheral blood, collected 28 days after the second AZD1222 dose. The source is an adult who received the AZD1222 COVID-19 vaccine. CDR3s include the opening cysteine and the closing phenylalanine or tryptophan. Each record gives: J gene, D gene, clone size, V gene, CDR3 DNA, CDR3 protein. D genes are given only for firm matches. The size field is filled for only some rows; it gives once, few, many or a size class.

TRBJ2-7 TRBD2 NA TRBV5-6 TGTGCCAGCAGCTTGGGCGGGGGGATAAGTGAGCAGTACTTC CASSLGGGISEQYF
TRBJ2-2 NA NA TRBV10-1 TGCGCCAGCAGACCGACAGCGACCGGGGAGCTGTTTTTT CASRPTATGELFF
TRBJ1-2 NA NA TRBV5-1 TGCGCCAGCAGCTTGGATTTGGGGTATGGCTACACCTTC CASSLDLGYGYTF
TRBJ1-1 NA NA TRBV5-1 TGCGCCAGCAGCCTGGGAACCGGGGACACTGAAGCTTTCTTT CASSLGTGDTEAFF
TRBJ1-1 NA NA TRBV2 TGTGCCAGCGGCCGGCGGTATACAATGAACACTGAAGCTTTCTTT CASGRRYTMNTEAFF
TRBJ2-1 TRBD2 NA TRBV6-5 TGTGCCACAACTAGCGGGAGTGGCGATGAGCAGTTCTTC CATTSGSGDEQFF
TRBJ1-3 TRBD1 NA TRBV28 TGTGCCAGCAATGACAGGGGCCGAGGAAACACCATATATTTT CASNDRGRGNTIYF
TRBJ1-5 NA NA TRBV24-1 TGTGCCACCAGTGATTCACCAGATCCCAATCAGCCCCAGCATTTT CATSDSPDPNQPQHF
TRBJ1-1 NA NA TRBV30 TGTGCCTGGAGTGTACGGAAGGACACTGAAGCTTTCTTT CAWSVRKDTEAFF
TRBJ2-7 NA NA TRBV2 TGTGCCAGCAGTGGTACCTACGAGCAGTACTTC CASSGTYEQYF
TRBJ1-2 TRBD1 NA TRBV10-3 TGTGCCATCAGTGAACAGGGCCAGGGGGGTGGCTACACCTTC CAISEQGQGGGYTF
TRBJ2-7 TRBD1 NA TRBV5-6 TGTGCCAGCAGCTTGGAACGGGACAGGACCTTTTACGAGCAGTACTTC CASSLERDRTFYEQYF
TRBJ2-1 TRBD2 NA TRBV7-6 TGTGCCAGCAGCCTTAGCGGGGGGGCGTGGAATGAGCAGTTCTTC CASSLSGGAWNEQFF
TRBJ1-2 NA few TRBV19 TGTGCCAGTAGTATAGTTGGCAGGAATTACTTGGACGGCTACACCTTC CASSIVGRNYLDGYTF
TRBJ2-3 NA NA TRBV5-1 TGCGCCAGCAGCTTACAACTCACAGATACGCAGTATTTT CASSLQLTDTQYF
TRBJ2-3 TRBD2 NA TRBV2 TGTGCCAGCAGTGCTTCTAGCGGCCGGTGGGGGGATACGCAGTATTTT CASSASSGRWGDTQYF
TRBJ2-1 NA NA TRBV14 TGTGCCAGCAGCCGAGACAGGCCTAGCTCCTACAATGAGCAGTTCTTC CASSRDRPSSYNEQFF
TRBJ1-1 NA NA TRBV27 TGTGCCAGCAGTTTCTATAGAGGGGCTGGAACTGAAGCTTTCTTT CASSFYRGAGTEAFF
TRBJ1-2 NA NA TRBV5-1 TGCGCCAGCCAGTCCCCCCTCTATGGCTACACCTTC CASQSPLYGYTF
TRBJ1-2 TRBD1 NA TRBV10-3 TGTGCCATCAGTGAGTCCCCCCTGACAGGGGCTAACTATGGCTACACCTTC CAISESPLTGANYGYTF
TRBJ1-1 NA NA TRBV7-9 TGTGCCAGCAGCTTCCTAGGGGACACTGAAGCTTTCTTT CASSFLGDTEAFF
TRBJ1-1 TRBD1 NA TRBV4-1 TGCGCCAGCAGCCGCAGGACAGGGGCTTCGAACACTGAAGCTTTCTTT CASSRRTGASNTEAFF
TRBJ1-2 TRBD1 NA TRBV9 TGTGCCAGCAGCGCCGAACAGGGGTTGAATGGCTACACCTTC CASSAEQGLNGYTF
TRBJ2-2 NA NA TRBV9 TGTGCCAGCAGCGTAGCAGGGAGGAACACCGGGGAGCTGTTTTTT CASSVAGRNTGELFF
TRBJ1-1 TRBD1 NA TRBV2 TGTGCCAGCAGTGAAGGGGGTCACGGAGGGGGCCGAGGTGAAGCTTTCTTT CASSEGGHGGGRGEAFF
TRBJ2-1 NA NA TRBV11-2 TGTGCCAGCAGCCCGCATCTAAACAATGAGCAGTTCTTC CASSPHLNNEQFF
TRBJ2-3 NA NA TRBV10-3 TGTGCCATCAGCACACTTACAGATACGCAGTATTTT CAISTLTDTQYF
TRBJ1-2 NA NA TRBV19 TGTGCCAAAAAACCCCGGGGTGCTAACTATGGCTACACCTTC CAKKPRGANYGYTF
TRBJ1-6 NA NA TRBV5-1 TGCGCCAGCAGCCCCACGGAGGGAAGTTCACCCCTCCACTTT CASSPTEGSSPLHF
TRBJ1-2 NA NA TRBV19 TGTGCCAGTAGTATGACAGGCCGTCTCTCTTATGGCTACACCTTC CASSMTGRLSYGYTF
TRBJ2-4 TRBD2 NA TRBV7-8 TGTGCCAGCAGCCCTCGACTAGCGGGGGTGGGAAACATTCAGTACTTC CASSPRLAGVGNIQYF
TRBJ1-1 NA NA TRBV18 TGTGCCAGCTCATCGCGGTTGGGGGAAGCTTTCTTT CASSSRLGEAFF
TRBJ1-3 TRBD1 once TRBV7-9 TGTGCCAGCAGCTTCGACAGGGGGGACACCATATATTTT CASSFDRGDTIYF
TRBJ1-2 NA NA TRBV7-2 TGTGCCAGCAGCTTTCGGGGAACTAACTATGGCTACACCTTC CASSFRGTNYGYTF
TRBJ2-7 TRBD2 NA TRBV28 TGTGCCAGCAGTTCGCCGGGACTAGCGGGGTACGAGCAGTACTTC CASSSPGLAGYEQYF